This T cell receptor beta chain was observed in a study of T cells after yellow fever vaccination. Details on this clonotype: Its antigen is currently unknown.

TCRdb processed the 5' RACE reads anew with MiXCR; each CDR3 protein has one entry. The table lists some 560,000 distinct CDR3 sequences, around 16% of them singletons, with approximately 15% in the top ten. Overall study results and limits: Although the secondary response was weaker, it peaked faster, at day 5 versus 15. Clonotypes appearing in both CD4 and CD8 compartments existed, and their share was small.

The sequencing used PBMCs, collected roughly 5 days after the first yellow fever vaccination. This clonotype was obtained from a man younger than 30 who received the YFV17D yellow fever vaccine.

CDR3 region: CASSLYTGTGIQYF. The CDR3 bases are TGCGCCAGCAGCTTGTATACAGGGACAGGCATTCAGTACTTC. The chain recombines TRBV5-1 with TRBJ2-4, with TRBD1 matching over 8 bases. Germline V lookup: CDR1 SGHRS, CDR2 YFSETQ. Trimming removed 1 base from V and 9 bases from J; junction bases left unmatched: 6. This CDR3 region has 14 residues.